Listed below are T cell receptor beta chains from one sample, sequenced in a study of blood T cell repertoires in COVID-19. Repertoires were generated with immunoSEQ multiplex PCR, while TCRdb's copy carries only in-frame clones and drops some. The data show roughly 250,000 clones, approximately 83% seen once. The material sequenced was PBMCs or T cells enriched from blood (not recorded which). The receptors here all came from a woman aged 25 to 45 who had recovered from COVID-19. The conserved cysteine and the conserved F or W are not part of the CDR3 here.

len: 12; v_gene: TRBV30; j_gene: TRBJ1-2; CDR3aa: AWRGETVNYGYT
len: 10; v_gene: TRBV6-5; j_gene: TRBJ2-1; CDR3aa: ASRTGRGEQF
len: 13; v_gene: TRBV11-2; j_gene: TRBJ2-3; CDR3aa: ASSLKARSTDTQY
len: 12; v_gene: TRBV23-1; j_gene: TRBJ2-7; CDR3aa: ASSPSGTSYEQY
len: 11; v_gene: TRBV28; j_gene: TRBJ1-2; CDR3aa: ASSLPANYGYT
len: 16; v_gene: TRBV3-1/TRBV3-2; j_gene: TRBJ2-3; CDR3aa: ASSQATSGEGGTDTQY
len: 10; v_gene: TRBV5-4; j_gene: TRBJ1-4; CDR3aa: ASSLDNGELF
len: 13; v_gene: TRBV5-1; j_gene: TRBJ2-5; CDR3aa: ASSLASGGQETQY
len: 14; v_gene: TRBV18; j_gene: TRBJ2-2; CDR3aa: ASSPRRETGTGELF
len: 15; v_gene: TRBV6-2/TRBV6-3; j_gene: TRBJ2-1; CDR3aa: ASSYSQRGPGIYEQF
len: 12; v_gene: TRBV11-2; j_gene: TRBJ1-3; CDR3aa: ASSTTVTGNTIY
len: 13; v_gene: TRBV5-1; j_gene: TRBJ2-5; CDR3aa: ASSLTSGYQETQY
len: 10; v_gene: TRBV28; j_gene: TRBJ1-5; CDR3aa: ASGRNNQPQH
len: 12; v_gene: TRBV30; j_gene: TRBJ1-3; CDR3aa: AGETGPTGNTIY
len: 15; v_gene: TRBV3-1/TRBV3-2; j_gene: TRBJ1-2; CDR3aa: ASSQSGRAPLYYGYT
len: 15; v_gene: TRBV28; j_gene: TRBJ2-3; CDR3aa: ASSHGFASASTDTQY
len: 11; v_gene: TRBV28; j_gene: TRBJ2-1; CDR3aa: ASRDIAGNEQF
len: 13; v_gene: TRBV6-5; j_gene: TRBJ1-1; CDR3aa: ASSYSVSRGREAF
len: 11; v_gene: TRBV28; j_gene: TRBJ1-1; CDR3aa: ASSQGQNTEAF
len: 13; v_gene: TRBV5-1; j_gene: TRBJ1-6; CDR3aa: ASSLGTGGGSPLH
len: 11; v_gene: TRBV9; j_gene: TRBJ2-2; CDR3aa: ATTTPNTGELF
len: 12; v_gene: TRBV18; j_gene: TRBJ2-2; CDR3aa: ASSPAGDTGELF
len: 10; v_gene: TRBV11-3; j_gene: TRBJ2-3; CDR3aa: ASSPNQDTQY
len: 12; v_gene: TRBV7-9; j_gene: TRBJ2-3; CDR3aa: ASSLAGPTDTQY
len: 17; v_gene: TRBV29-1; j_gene: TRBJ1-4; CDR3aa: SVEEGIGTGVSLSEKLF
len: 14; v_gene: TRBV2; j_gene: TRBJ2-3; CDR3aa: ASSALVDRGGDTQY
len: 16; v_gene: TRBV11-2; j_gene: TRBJ2-7; CDR3aa: ASSLVSIEAGISYEQY
len: 13; v_gene: TRBV2; j_gene: TRBJ1-3; CDR3aa: ASKRGGLSGNTIY
len: 10; v_gene: TRBV7-6; j_gene: TRBJ2-1; CDR3aa: ASSSALREQF
len: 15; v_gene: TRBV10-3; j_gene: TRBJ1-5; CDR3aa: AISESGRAGVRQPQH
len: 10; v_gene: TRBV28; j_gene: TRBJ1-1; CDR3aa: ASSLRQGEAF